This T cell receptor beta chain was profiled in a study of T cells in Graves' hyperthyroidism and ophthalmopathy. Whole-study results and caveats: Ophthalmopathy and stable hyperthyroidism were separated by a 13 V-J model.

In its sample, this clonotype was seen a few times. Its specificity is not known. TCR beta CDR3 region amplification was performed from RNA transcripts. RT-PCR in the first round (using the HTBI primer set) targeted the TCR CDR3. Via MiXCR, TCRdb re-called the multiplex PCR reads, giving one row per CDR3 protein. Seen here are around 610,000 distinct CDR3 sequences, approximately 14% observed once, and the top ten hold over 3.5%. This TCR was recovered from a woman in her 40s with Graves' ophthalmopathy. Sequenced input: blood.

The CDR3 DNA is TGCAGTGCTAGAGAGGGACTTCAACTTAACACCGGGGAGCTGTTTTTT. Its protein is CSAREGLQLNTGELFF. The gene calls are TRBV20-1 and TRBJ2-2; possible D gene TRBD2, 6 bases. The CDR3 covers 16 residues. Germline V gene data show CDR1 as DFQATT and CDR2 as SNEGSKA (reference sequence). Trimming removed 0 bases from V and 2 bases from J, with 13 bases in between.